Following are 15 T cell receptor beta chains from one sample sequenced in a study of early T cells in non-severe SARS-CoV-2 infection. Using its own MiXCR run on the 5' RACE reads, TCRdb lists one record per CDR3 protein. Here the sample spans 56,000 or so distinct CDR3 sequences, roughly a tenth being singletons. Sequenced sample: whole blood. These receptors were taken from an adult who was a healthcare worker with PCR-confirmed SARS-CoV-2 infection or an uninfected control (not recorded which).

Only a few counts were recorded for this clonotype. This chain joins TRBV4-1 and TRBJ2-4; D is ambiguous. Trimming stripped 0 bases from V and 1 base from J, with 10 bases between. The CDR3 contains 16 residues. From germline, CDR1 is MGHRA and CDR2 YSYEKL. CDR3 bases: TGCGCCAGCAGCCAAGAGTCCGGGTCTGCCAAAAACATTCAGTACTTC. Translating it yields CASSQESGSAKNIQYF.

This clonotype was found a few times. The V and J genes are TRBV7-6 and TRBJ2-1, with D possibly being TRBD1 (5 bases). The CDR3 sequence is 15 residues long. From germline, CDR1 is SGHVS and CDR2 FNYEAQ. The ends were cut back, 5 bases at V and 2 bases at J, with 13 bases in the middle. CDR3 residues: CASSLGLITYNEQFF. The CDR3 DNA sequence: TGTGCCAGCAGCCTGGGGCTCATTACCTACAATGAGCAGTTCTTC.

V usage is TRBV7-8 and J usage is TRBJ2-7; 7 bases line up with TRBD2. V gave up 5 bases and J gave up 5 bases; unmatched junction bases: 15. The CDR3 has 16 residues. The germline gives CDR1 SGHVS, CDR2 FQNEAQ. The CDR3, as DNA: TGTGCCAGCAGCCCCCACCCTGGGGGACTAAAAAACGAGCAGTACTTC. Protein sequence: CASSPHPGGLKNEQYF.

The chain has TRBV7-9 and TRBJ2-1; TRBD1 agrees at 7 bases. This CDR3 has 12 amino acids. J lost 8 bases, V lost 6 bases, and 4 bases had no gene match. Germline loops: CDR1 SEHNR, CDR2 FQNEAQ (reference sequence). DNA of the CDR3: TGTGCCAGCAGTCATACAGGGGATGAGCAGTTCTTC. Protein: CASSHTGDEQFF.

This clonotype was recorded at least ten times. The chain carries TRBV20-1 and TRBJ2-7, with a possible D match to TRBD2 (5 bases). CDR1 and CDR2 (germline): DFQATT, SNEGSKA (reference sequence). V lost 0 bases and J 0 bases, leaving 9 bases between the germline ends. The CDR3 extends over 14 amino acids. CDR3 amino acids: CSARDQRTSYEQYF. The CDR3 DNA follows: TGCAGTGCTAGAGATCAGCGGACCTCCTACGAGCAGTACTTC.

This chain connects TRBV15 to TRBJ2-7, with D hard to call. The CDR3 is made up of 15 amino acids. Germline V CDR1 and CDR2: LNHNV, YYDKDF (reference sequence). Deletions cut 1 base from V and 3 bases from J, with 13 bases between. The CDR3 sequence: CATSRGEPPYYEQYF. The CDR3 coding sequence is TGTGCCACCAGCAGAGGCGAACCCCCTTACTACGAGCAGTACTTC.

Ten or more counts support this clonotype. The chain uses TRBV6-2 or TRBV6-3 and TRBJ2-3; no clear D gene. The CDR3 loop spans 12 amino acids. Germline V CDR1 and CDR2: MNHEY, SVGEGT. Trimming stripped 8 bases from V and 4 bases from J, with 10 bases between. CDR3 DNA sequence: TGTGCCAGCCGTTTTTCGGCAGATACGCAGTATTTT. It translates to CASRFSADTQYF.

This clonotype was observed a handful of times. The CDR3 reads CATSFYANTGELFF. The CDR3 DNA reads as TGTGCCACCAGCTTCTACGCGAACACCGGGGAGCTGTTTTTT. The chain uses TRBV24-1 and TRBJ2-2; unclear D gene. This CDR3 spans 14 amino acids. The ends were cut back, 7 bases at V and 0 bases at J, with 8 bases in the middle. Germline V lookup: CDR1 KGHDR, CDR2 SFDVKD.

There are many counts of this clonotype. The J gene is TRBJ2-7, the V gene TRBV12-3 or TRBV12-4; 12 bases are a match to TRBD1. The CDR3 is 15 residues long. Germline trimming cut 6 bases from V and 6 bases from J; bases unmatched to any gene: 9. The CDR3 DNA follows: TGTGCCAGCAGCTTCACACCGGGACAGGGGGCCGAGCAGTACTTC. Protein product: CASSFTPGQGAEQYF.

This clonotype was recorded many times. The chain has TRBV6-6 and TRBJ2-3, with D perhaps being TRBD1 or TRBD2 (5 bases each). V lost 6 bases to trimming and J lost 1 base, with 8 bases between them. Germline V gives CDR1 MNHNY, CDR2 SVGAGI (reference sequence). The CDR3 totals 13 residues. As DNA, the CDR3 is TGTGCCAGCAGATGGGACCGCACAGATACGCAGTATTTT. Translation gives CASRWDRTDTQYF.

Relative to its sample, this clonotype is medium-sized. CDR3 nucleotides: TGTGCCAGCAGGGGTGGTCGCGAGCAGTACTTC. Translated, it gives CASRGGREQYF. The chain links TRBV12-3 or TRBV12-4 to TRBJ2-7; D ambiguous. This CDR3 is 11 amino acids long. With 6 bases removed from V and 6 bases from J, the gap between germline ends came to 9 bases.

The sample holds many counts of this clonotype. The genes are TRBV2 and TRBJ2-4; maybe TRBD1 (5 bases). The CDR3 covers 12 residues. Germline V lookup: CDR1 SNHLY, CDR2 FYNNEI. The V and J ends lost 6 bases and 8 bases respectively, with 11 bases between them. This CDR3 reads CASSRVVDIQYF. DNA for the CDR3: TGTGCCAGCAGCAGGGTTGTTGACATTCAGTACTTC. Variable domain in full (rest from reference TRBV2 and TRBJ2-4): EPEVTQTPSHQVTQMGQEVILRCVPISNHLYFYWYRQILGQKVEFLVSFYNNEISEKSEIFDDQFSVERPDGSNFTLKIRSTKLEDSAMYFCASSRVVDIQYFGAGTRLSVL.

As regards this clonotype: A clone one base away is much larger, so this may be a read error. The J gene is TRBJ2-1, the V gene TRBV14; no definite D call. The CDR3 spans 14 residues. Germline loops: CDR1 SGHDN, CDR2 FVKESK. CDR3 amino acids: CVSSPLTSYNEQFF. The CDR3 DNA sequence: TGTGTCAGCAGTCCGCTCACCTCCTACAATGAGCAGTTCTTC.

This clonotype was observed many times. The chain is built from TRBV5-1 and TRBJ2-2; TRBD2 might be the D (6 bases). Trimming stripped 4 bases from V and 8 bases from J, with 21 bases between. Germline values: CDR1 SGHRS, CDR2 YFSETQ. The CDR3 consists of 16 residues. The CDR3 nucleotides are TGCGCCAGCAGCACCAGGGACTCCCGGGAAAGTGGGGAGCTGTTTTTT. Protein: CASSTRDSRESGELFF. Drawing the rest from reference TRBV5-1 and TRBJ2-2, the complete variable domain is KAGVTQTPRYLIKTRGQQVTLSCSPISGHRSVSWYQQTPGQGLQFLFEYFSETQRNKGNFPGRFSGRQFSNSRSEMNVSTLELGDSALYLCASSTRDSRESGELFFGEGSRLTVL.

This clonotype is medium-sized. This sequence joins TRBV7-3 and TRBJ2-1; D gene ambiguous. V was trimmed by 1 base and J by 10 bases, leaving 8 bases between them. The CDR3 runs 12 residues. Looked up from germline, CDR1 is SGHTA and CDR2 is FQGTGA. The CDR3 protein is CASSLMDGEQFF. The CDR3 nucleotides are TGTGCCAGCAGCTTAATGGACGGGGAGCAGTTCTTC.